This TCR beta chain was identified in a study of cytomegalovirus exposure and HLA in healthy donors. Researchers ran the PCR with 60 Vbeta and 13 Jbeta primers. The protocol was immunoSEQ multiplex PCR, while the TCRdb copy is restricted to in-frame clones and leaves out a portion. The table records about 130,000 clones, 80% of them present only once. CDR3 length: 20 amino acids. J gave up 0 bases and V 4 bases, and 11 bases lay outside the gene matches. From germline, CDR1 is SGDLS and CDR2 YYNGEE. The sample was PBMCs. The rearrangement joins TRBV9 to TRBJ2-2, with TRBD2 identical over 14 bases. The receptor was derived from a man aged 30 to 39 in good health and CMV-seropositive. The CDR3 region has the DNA TGTGCCAGCAGCCCAAGCGGACTAGCGGGGGGCGATACGAACACCGGGGAGCTGTTTTTT. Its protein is CASSPSGLAGGDTNTGELFF.